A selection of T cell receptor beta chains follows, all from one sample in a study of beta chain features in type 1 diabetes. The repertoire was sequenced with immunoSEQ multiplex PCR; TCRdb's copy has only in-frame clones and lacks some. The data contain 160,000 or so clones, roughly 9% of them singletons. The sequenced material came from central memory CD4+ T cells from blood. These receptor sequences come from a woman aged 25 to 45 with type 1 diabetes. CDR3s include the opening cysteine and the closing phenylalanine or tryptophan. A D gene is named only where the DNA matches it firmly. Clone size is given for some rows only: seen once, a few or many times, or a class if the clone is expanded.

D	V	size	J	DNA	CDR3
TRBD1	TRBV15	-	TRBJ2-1	TGTGCCACCAACCGCGCCAGGGGGTACACCTACAATGAGCAGTTCTTC	CATNRARGYTYNEQFF
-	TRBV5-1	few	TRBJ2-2	TGCGCCAGCAGCTTGTTTAGCAGCGAGGGCGGGGAGCTGTTTTTT	CASSLFSSEGGELFF
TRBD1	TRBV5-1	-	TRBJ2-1	TGCGCCAGCAGCCAGACTTCAGGGGGTCAGCCCTACAATGAGCAGTTCTTC	CASSQTSGGQPYNEQFF
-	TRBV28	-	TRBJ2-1	TGTGCCAGCAGTCAAACAGCGGAGAGGAAGCAGTTCTTC	CASSQTAERKQFF
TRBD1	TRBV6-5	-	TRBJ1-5	TGTGCCAGCAGTCGGGACAGGAATCAGCCCCAGCATTTT	CASSRDRNQPQHF
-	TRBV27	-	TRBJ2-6	TGTGCCAGCAGTTTAAGGGGTGGTGGGGCCAACGTCCTGACTTTC	CASSLRGGGANVLTF
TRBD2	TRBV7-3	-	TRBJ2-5	TGTGCCAGCAGCTTTAGCGGGAGGGAGACCCAGTACTTC	CASSFSGRETQYF
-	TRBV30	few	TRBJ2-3	TGTGCCTGGAGCCCCGGACAGTCTAGCACAGATACGCAGTATTTT	CAWSPGQSSTDTQYF
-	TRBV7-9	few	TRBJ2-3	TGTGCCAGCAGCGCGAGCTCTGATACGCAGTATTTT	CASSASSDTQYF
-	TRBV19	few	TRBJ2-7	TGTGCCAGTAGTAGAATGGAATCGACAGCATACGAGCAGTACTTC	CASSRMESTAYEQYF
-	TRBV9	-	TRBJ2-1	TGTGCCAGCAGCCGCGACACCTCCTACAATGAGCAGTTCTTC	CASSRDTSYNEQFF
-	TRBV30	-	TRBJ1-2	TGTGCCTGGAGTCTAGGTGATTATGGCTACACCTTC	CAWSLGDYGYTF
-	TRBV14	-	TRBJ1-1	TGTGCCAGCAGCCTACAGGAGAACACTGAAGCTTTCTTT	CASSLQENTEAFF